The source of this TCR beta chain is a study of cytomegalovirus exposure and HLA in healthy donors. For the study at large: It was reported in a later analysis that the 100 to 150 validation repertoires used the same platform as the approximately 650 first-cohort repertoires.

The protocol was immunoSEQ multiplex PCR, while the TCRdb copy is restricted to in-frame clones and leaves out a portion. The top ten hold approximately 0.86% of the sample, which has around 350,000 clones, 70% to 90% seen once. To note about this clone: Its antigen is unidentified.

Study outcomes and limitations: High specificity and sensitivity for cytomegalovirus status were reported for the classifier. Investigators reported fewer than 200 TCR beta chains as tied to cytomegalovirus.

This CDR3 is built from 15 residues. Germline CDR1 and CDR2: MNHEY and SVGAGI. The ends lost 6 bases at V and 9 bases at J; junction bases unmatched: 8. This TCR derives from a woman in her late teens or twenties in good health and CMV-seronegative. The chain combines TRBV6-5 with TRBJ2-1, with 13 bases that match TRBD2. The material sequenced was PBMCs. CDR3 coding DNA: TGTGCCAGCAGGCTACTAGCGGGAGGGCCTAGTGAGCAGTTCTTC. It codes for CASRLLAGGPSEQFF.